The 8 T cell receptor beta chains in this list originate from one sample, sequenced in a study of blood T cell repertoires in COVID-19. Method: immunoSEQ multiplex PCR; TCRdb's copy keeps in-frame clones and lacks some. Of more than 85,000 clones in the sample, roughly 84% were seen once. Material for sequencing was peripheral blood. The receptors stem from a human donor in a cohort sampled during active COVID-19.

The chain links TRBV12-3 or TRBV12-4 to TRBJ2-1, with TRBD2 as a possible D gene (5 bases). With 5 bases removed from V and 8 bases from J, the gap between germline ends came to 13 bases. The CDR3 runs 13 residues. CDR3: CASSPYTGYEQFF. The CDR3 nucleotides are TGTGCCAGCAGTCCGTACACGGGGTATGAGCAGTTCTTC.

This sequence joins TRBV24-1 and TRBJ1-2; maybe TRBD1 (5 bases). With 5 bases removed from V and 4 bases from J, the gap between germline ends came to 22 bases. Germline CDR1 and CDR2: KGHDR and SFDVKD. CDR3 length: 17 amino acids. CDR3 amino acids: CATSGPGVGALPYGYTF. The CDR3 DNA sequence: TGTGCCACCAGTGGACCGGGGGTTGGGGCCCTTCCCTATGGCTACACCTTC.

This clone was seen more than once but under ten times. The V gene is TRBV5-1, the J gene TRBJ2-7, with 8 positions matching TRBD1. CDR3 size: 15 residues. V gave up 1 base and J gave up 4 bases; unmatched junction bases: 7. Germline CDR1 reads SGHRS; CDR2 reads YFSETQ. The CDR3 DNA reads TGCGCCAGCAGCTTGCGTGGCAGGGGGCATTACGAGCAGTACTTC. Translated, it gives CASSLRGRGHYEQYF.

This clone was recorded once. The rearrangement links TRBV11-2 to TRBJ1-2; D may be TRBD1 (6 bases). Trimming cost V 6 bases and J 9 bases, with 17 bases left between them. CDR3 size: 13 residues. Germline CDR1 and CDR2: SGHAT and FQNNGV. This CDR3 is CASRSPGQKSYTF. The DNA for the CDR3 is TGTGCCAGCAGATCACCGGGACAAAAGAGCTACACCTTC. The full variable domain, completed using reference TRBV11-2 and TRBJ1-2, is EAGVAQSPRYKIIEKRQSVAFWCNPISGHATLYWYQQILGQGPKLLIQFQNNGVVDDSQLPKDRFSAERLKGVDSTLKIQPAKLEDSAVYLCASRSPGQKSYTFGSGTRLTVV.

CDR3 protein: CASSLAGAKNIQYF. CDR3 bases: TGTGCCAGCAGTTTAGCGGGGGCCAAAAACATTCAGTACTTC. The J gene is TRBJ2-4, the V gene TRBV6-5, with 8 bases lining up with TRBD2. Germline V gene data show CDR1 as MNHEY and CDR2 as SVGAGI. V lost 4 bases, J lost 1 base, and 0 bases stayed unmatched. The CDR3 runs to 14 residues.

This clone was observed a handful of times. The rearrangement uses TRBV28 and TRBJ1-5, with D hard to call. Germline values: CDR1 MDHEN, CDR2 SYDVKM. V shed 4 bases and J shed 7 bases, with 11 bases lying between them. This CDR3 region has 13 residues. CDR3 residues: CASSSPDWQPQHF. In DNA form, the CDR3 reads TGTGCCAGCAGTTCTCCCGACTGGCAGCCCCAGCATTTT.

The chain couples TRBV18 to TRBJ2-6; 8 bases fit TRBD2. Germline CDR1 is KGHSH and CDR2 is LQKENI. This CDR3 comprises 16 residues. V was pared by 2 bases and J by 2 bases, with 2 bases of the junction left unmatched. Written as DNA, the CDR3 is TGTGCCAGCTCACCAGCGGGGGGCGCTGGGGCCAACGTCCTGACTTTC. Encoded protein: CASSPAGGAGANVLTF.

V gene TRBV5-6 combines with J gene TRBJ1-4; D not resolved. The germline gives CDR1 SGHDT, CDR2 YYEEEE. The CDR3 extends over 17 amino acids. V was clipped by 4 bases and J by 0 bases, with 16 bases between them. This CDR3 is CASSRLANLPTNEKLFF. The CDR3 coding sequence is TGTGCCAGCAGCCGACTAGCTAACTTGCCAACTAATGAAAAACTGTTTTTT.